This record covers a single T cell receptor beta chain. Germline CDR1 reads SQVTM; CDR2 reads ANQGSEA. This CDR3 contains 14 residues. Losses at the gene ends were 7 bases for V and 1 base for J; bases not matched to a gene: 5. The authors' processing: Using reference gene primer amplification, nucleated cell counts were estimated. Here immunoSEQ multiplex PCR was the method, and the copy in TCRdb shows in-frame clones only, minus some. The DNA was the basis for D and trimming; V, J and clone size are from that table. The sample shows 100,000 to 150,000 clones, approximately 70% of them seen only once. This specimen belongs to a study of blood T cell repertoires in COVID-19.

The gene calls are TRBV29-1 and TRBJ1-1, with 11 bases aligning to TRBD1. The TCR was taken from a human donor with acute or convalescent COVID-19. The donor label of this sample is uncertain. The sample was peripheral blood. CDR3 loop: CSGSGTGGNTEAFF. The DNA for the CDR3 is TGCAGCGGGTCCGGGACAGGGGGGAACACTGAAGCTTTCTTT.